The rows below give T cell receptor beta chains drawn from one sample of a study of vaccination and CD4 T cells after COVID-19. TCRdb independently ran MiXCR on the PCR reads; one entry per CDR3 protein. The profile shows about 39,000 distinct CDR3 sequences, 35% to 40% of them singletons. This specimen was CD4+ T cells from blood, taken about 7 months after SARS-CoV-2 vaccination. The receptor set was obtained from a human donor who had recovered from COVID-19. Each CDR3 is given without its conserved first and last residue.

V	J	CDR3
TRBV6-2/TRBV6-3	TRBJ2-5	ASGETAETQY
TRBV20-1	TRBJ2-7	SAPRAGEQY
TRBV6-1	TRBJ2-5	ASTDSSGSWGETQY
TRBV20-1	TRBJ2-5	SAPLTGSLETQY
TRBV27	TRBJ2-5	ASWLRPRGLETQY
TRBV4-2	TRBJ2-3	ASSQEPSTDTQY
TRBV7-9	TRBJ1-5	ASSLGANQPQH
TRBV27	TRBJ2-2	ASSLTVGTGELF
TRBV20-1	TRBJ2-2	SAKASTANTGELF
TRBV2	TRBJ2-3	ASRLQGTDTQY
TRBV24-1	TRBJ1-5	ATSDSGTGDNQPQH
TRBV15	TRBJ2-2	ATSRDKLTRELF
TRBV28	TRBJ1-5	TSSPQFTGNQPQH
TRBV24-1	TRBJ2-5	ATSESPGLAGGIQETQY
TRBV24-1	TRBJ1-5	ATSELDRDRGRNQPQH
TRBV7-2	TRBJ1-2	ASSLVFVAVAYGYT
TRBV27	TRBJ2-1	ASGASTYNEQF
TRBV2	TRBJ2-2	ASVRTSLSTGELF
TRBV7-9	TRBJ2-1	ASSFPRNEQF
TRBV28	TRBJ2-5	ASSSGTGDVETQY
TRBV28	TRBJ1-5	ASSLQGAGQPQH
TRBV2	TRBJ2-7	ASSEKVDYEQY
TRBV7-3	TRBJ2-2	ASSSHVTGELF
TRBV7-3	TRBJ2-5	ASSLGLSETQY
TRBV28	TRBJ1-6	ASSFLGGNNNSPLH
TRBV12-3/TRBV12-4	TRBJ2-5	ASSFAGRETQY
TRBV6-1	TRBJ2-1	ASSLLAGAVGSNEQF
TRBV20-1	TRBJ2-3	RVYRGQPDTQY
TRBV7-9	TRBJ2-4	ASSPRTAGNIQY
TRBV2	TRBJ2-1	ASSEASPSYNEQF
TRBV5-4	TRBJ1-1	ASSLGGDLNTEAF
TRBV28	TRBJ2-7	ASSGRGSCEQY
TRBV28	TRBJ2-5	ASSLSSPVVQTQY